A selection of T cell receptor beta chains follows, all from one sample in a study of T cells after yellow fever vaccination. TCRdb fed the 5' RACE reads into MiXCR, producing one record per CDR3 protein. The sample yields just under 600,000 distinct CDR3 sequences, roughly 14% seen once. This specimen was PBMCs, taken on the day of the yellow fever booster vaccination. The receptors derive from a young man who received the YFV17D yellow fever vaccine. CDR3s include the opening cysteine and the closing phenylalanine or tryptophan. A D gene is named only where the DNA matches it firmly. Clone sizes are given selectively: once, few, many, or a class where the clone is expanded.

clone_size j_call d_call v_call cdr3_nt cdr3_aa
few TRBJ1-2 . TRBV12-3/TRBV12-4 TGTGCCAGCAGTCCCGAGGGACATCTCCTCTATGGCTACACCTTC CASSPEGHLLYGYTF
. TRBJ1-1 TRBD1 TRBV5-1 TGCGCCTCGACCCCGGGACAGGGGCCCGGCTACACTGAAGCTTTCTTT CASTPGQGPGYTEAFF
few TRBJ1-4 . TRBV19 TGTGCCAGTAGTATCGACACAGGTGCCAGGGGAAAACTGTTTTTT CASSIDTGARGKLFF
few TRBJ1-1 . TRBV29-1 TGCAGCGTTGTAGCGAACACTGAAGCTTTCTTT CSVVANTEAFF
few TRBJ1-1 . TRBV3-1 TGTGCCAGCAGCCGACTGACGGGGCGGAACACTGAAGCTTTCTTT CASSRLTGRNTEAFF
many TRBJ2-1 . TRBV2 TGTGCCAGTCACCTATACAATGAGCAGTTCTTC CASHLYNEQFF
few TRBJ1-4 . TRBV14 TGTGCCAGCAGCCAATCGACCGGATCGGGTGAAAAACTGTTTTTT CASSQSTGSGEKLFF
. TRBJ2-7 . TRBV6-4 TGTGCCAGCAGCCGGACTGGACGGAACTACGAGCAGTACTTC CASSRTGRNYEQYF
. TRBJ1-1 . TRBV29-1 TGCAGCGCCATGCGGCTATCGCGTCTTAACACTGAAGCTTTCTTT CSAMRLSRLNTEAFF
. TRBJ2-5 . TRBV6-5 TGTGCCAGCAGTTCCCGGGACATCGAGACCCAGTACTTC CASSSRDIETQYF
once TRBJ1-2 . TRBV5-5 TGTGCCAGCAGCTTGGCCGGAGACAGATACTATGGCTACACCTTC CASSLAGDRYYGYTF
many TRBJ2-1 TRBD2 TRBV20-1 TGCAGTGTCCCGACTAGCGGGAGGCGGAATGAGCAGTTCTTC CSVPTSGRRNEQFF
few TRBJ2-2 . TRBV5-1 TGCGCCAGCAGCTTGGCCCTTGACAGCGGCACCGGGGAGCTGTTTTTT CASSLALDSGTGELFF
few TRBJ2-5 TRBD1 TRBV10-2 TGCGCCAGCTGCAGGCCAGACAGGGTTGAGACCCAGTACTTC CASCRPDRVETQYF
few TRBJ2-1 TRBD1 TRBV28 TGTGCCAGCAGTTTATCATCGGCAGGGGGCAATGAGCAGTTCTTC CASSLSSAGGNEQFF
. TRBJ2-7 . TRBV10-2 TGCGCCGTGGCGGTGAATCGGCTCGAGCAGTACTTC CAVAVNRLEQYF
. TRBJ2-1 . TRBV10-3 TGTGCCATCAGTGAGTCCCGGGGCCCTTACAATGAGCAGTTCTTC CAISESRGPYNEQFF
. TRBJ1-5 . TRBV28 TGTGCCAGCAGTTTGAACATTTTCAATCAGCCCCAGCATTTT CASSLNIFNQPQHF
few TRBJ2-3 . TRBV29-1 TGCAGCGTTCTACCGGGAGGCACAGATACGCAGTATTTT CSVLPGGTDTQYF
. TRBJ2-1 . TRBV9 TGTGCCAGCAGCGTAACCCGGGTTACCAATGAGCAGTTCTTC CASSVTRVTNEQFF
few TRBJ2-5 TRBD2 TRBV7-3 TGTGCCAGCAGCCTTAGCGGGAGAGACCAAGAGACCCAGTACTTC CASSLSGRDQETQYF
many TRBJ2-2 TRBD2 TRBV7-8 TGTGCCTGCGGGGGCGGGGAGCTGTTTTTT CACGGGELFF
. TRBJ2-1 TRBD2 TRBV24-1 TGTGCCACCAGTGATTCCGGGACTAGCGGACTCAATGAGCAGTTCTTC CATSDSGTSGLNEQFF
. TRBJ2-4 . TRBV21-1 TGTGCCAGCAGCTACCCCGGGGCCAAAAACATTCAGTACTTC CASSYPGAKNIQYF
few TRBJ2-2 TRBD2 TRBV20-1 TGCAGTGCTAGAGATCCAAGGCGGCAAGCGGGGACCGGGGAGCTGTTTTTT CSARDPRRQAGTGELFF
few TRBJ1-4 . TRBV28 TGTGCCAGCAGTTTGGGCGGAGTTGGTGAAAAACTGTTTTTT CASSLGGVGEKLFF
many TRBJ2-7 TRBD2 TRBV7-8 TGTGCCAGCAGCTCGACTAGCGGGAACTCCTACGAGCAGTACTTC CASSSTSGNSYEQYF
. TRBJ2-1 . TRBV27 TGTGCCAGCAGTTTATCACCGGGTTGGGGGCGTGAGCAGTTCTTC CASSLSPGWGREQFF
few TRBJ2-6 . TRBV6-1 TGTGCCAGCAGGCCACTGACCTCTGGGGCCAACGTCCTGACTTTC CASRPLTSGANVLTF
. TRBJ2-1 . TRBV5-1 TGCGCGTGCTCGGGGGAGCCCCCACGGAATGAGCAGTTCTTC CACSGEPPRNEQFF
. TRBJ1-5 . TRBV12-3/TRBV12-4 TGTGCCAGCAGTCCCGGGGGTAAGGTGAGCAATCAGCCCCAGCATTTT CASSPGGKVSNQPQHF
. TRBJ1-3 . TRBV9 TGTGCCAGCAGCGTAGTCTCTTCTGGAAACACCATATATTTT CASSVVSSGNTIYF
. TRBJ2-7 . TRBV5-1 TGCGCCAGCAGCACTCACCTTTTCGGCGAGCAGTACTTC CASSTHLFGEQYF
few TRBJ1-6 . TRBV6-1 TGTGCCAGCAGTATCCGTTTATTTGGGCGGCCCCTCCACTTT CASSIRLFGRPLHF
. TRBJ2-2 TRBD2 TRBV6-1 TGTGCCAGCACCATAACCGGGACTACTAACACCGGGGAGCTGTTTTTT CASTITGTTNTGELFF
. TRBJ2-5 . TRBV20-1 TGCAGTGCTAGGGGCCCCGCGGGGGAGACCCAGTACTTC CSARGPAGETQYF
few TRBJ2-1 . TRBV7-2 TGTGCCAGCAGCATACAGGGCGGTCGCGGAGAGCAGTTCTTC CASSIQGGRGEQFF
many TRBJ2-3 . TRBV7-2 TGTGCCAGCAGCTTAGAGATCGGGAGAAGCACAGATACGCAGTATTTT CASSLEIGRSTDTQYF
few TRBJ1-1 . TRBV5-1 TGCGCCAGCAGCTTGGTTTTCCGGAACACTGAAGCTTTCTTT CASSLVFRNTEAFF
few TRBJ1-1 . TRBV4-3 TGCGCCAGCAGCTCCCAAGGCTCACCGGGGGAAGCTTTCTTT CASSSQGSPGEAFF